A selection of T cell receptor beta chains follows, all from one sample in a study of OX40 agonist ivuxolimab in advanced cancers. Clones were sequenced by immunoSEQ multiplex PCR, and TCRdb holds only the in-frame ones, with some missing. The sample lists more than 65,000 clones; about 88% were seen once. Sequences were derived from CD4+ or CD8+ T cells sorted from blood, sampled in a trial of the OX40 agonist ivuxolimab. All receptors come from an adult with an advanced solid tumor such as melanoma, head and neck, liver or kidney cancer. The CDR3 runs from the conserved cysteine through the conserved F or W. The D gene is left open where the match is weak.

v_gene: TRBV18; d_gene: -; CDR3aa: CASSHTTTNEKLFF
v_gene: TRBV5-1; d_gene: TRBD1; CDR3aa: CASSLEGQGAGNTIYF
v_gene: TRBV27; d_gene: TRBD1; CDR3aa: CASSRNRDSLQDEQYF
v_gene: TRBV27; d_gene: -; CDR3aa: CASTNFYEQYF
v_gene: TRBV7-9; d_gene: -; CDR3aa: CASGQGRYEQYF
v_gene: TRBV7-3; d_gene: TRBD1; CDR3aa: CASSLEGQGVRTDTQYF
v_gene: TRBV14; d_gene: -; CDR3aa: CASSQDNRNYGYTF
v_gene: TRBV6-1; d_gene: -; CDR3aa: CASSEVFGYTF
v_gene: TRBV28; d_gene: -; CDR3aa: CASSFPTGRGGTQYF
v_gene: TRBV19; d_gene: TRBD1; CDR3aa: CASSRSGTGSYGYTF
v_gene: TRBV9; d_gene: -; CDR3aa: CASSATHRADAYEQYF
v_gene: TRBV6-5; d_gene: -; CDR3aa: CASSLADFFSNEKLFF
v_gene: TRBV15; d_gene: TRBD1; CDR3aa: CATSGRQGAKPQHF
v_gene: TRBV2; d_gene: -; CDR3aa: CASSAHGSSYEQYF
v_gene: TRBV6-5; d_gene: -; CDR3aa: CASSYRARDYEQYF
v_gene: TRBV30; d_gene: -; CDR3aa: CAWSRTTGELFF
v_gene: TRBV7-2; d_gene: -; CDR3aa: CASSLNAATNTGELFF
v_gene: TRBV9; d_gene: TRBD2; CDR3aa: CASSGGLAGGGETQYF
v_gene: TRBV15; d_gene: -; CDR3aa: CATSSGWTQYF
v_gene: TRBV6-5; d_gene: -; CDR3aa: CASSYGQSNTGELFF